One T cell receptor beta chain is described in this entry. Clones were sequenced by immunoSEQ multiplex PCR, and TCRdb holds only the in-frame ones, with some missing. This table holds about 150,000 clones, about 79% found once. CDR3 length: 14 amino acids. V trimming: 4 bases; J trimming: 5 bases; junction bases outside the gene matches: 4. Looked up from germline, CDR1 is MNHEY and CDR2 is SMNVEV (reference sequence). This sample was included in a study of blood T cell repertoires in COVID-19. About the research overall: Italy, Spain and the United States were the sources of the convalescent and acute COVID-19 samples.

The J gene is TRBJ2-7, the V gene TRBV27; 11 nucleotides match TRBD1. This clonotype was obtained from a woman in her fifties or sixties in a cohort sampled during active or convalescent COVID-19. The specimen sequenced was peripheral blood. The CDR3 nucleotides read TGTGCCAGCAGTTCGTGGACAGGGGGCCACGAGCAGTACTTC. It translates to CASSSWTGGHEQYF.